A single sample is the source of the 32 T cell receptor beta chains below, sequenced in a study of shared clonotypes between healthy human individuals. Only in-frame clones appear in the TCRdb table, and some are missing; sequencing was by immunoSEQ multiplex PCR. The profile shows hundreds of thousands of clones, 60% to 75% of them singletons. Sequencing was carried out using memory CD4+ T cells sorted from blood. As to subset: CD45RA-negative fraction. The source of these receptors is a woman in her 30s in good health.

The chain is built from TRBV5-1 and TRBJ2-1, with 8 bases identical to TRBD1. Germline trimming cut 4 bases from V and 11 bases from J; bases unmatched to any gene: 11. The germline V gene encodes CDR1 SGHRS and CDR2 YFSETQ. This CDR3 has 14 residues. CDR3 sequence reads: CASSEGSGGQQQFF. CDR3 nucleotide sequence: TGCGCCAGCAGCGAGGGATCAGGGGGCCAACAGCAGTTCTTC.

The chain links TRBV19 to TRBJ1-1; D is unclear. V lost 7 bases to trimming and J lost 1 base, with 7 bases between them. CDR3 size: 12 residues. From germline, CDR1 is LNHDA and CDR2 SQIVND (reference sequence). Written as DNA, the CDR3 is TGTGCCAGTAATAAGGGGAACACTGAAGCTTTCTTT. Its protein is CASNKGNTEAFF.

The rearrangement uses TRBV4-2 and TRBJ2-4; D not certain. The CDR3 is 16 amino acids. V was clipped by 4 bases and J by 0 bases, with 13 bases between them. Germline CDR1 LGHNA, CDR2 YNFKEQ. The DNA for the CDR3 is TGTGCCAGCAGCCTGCAGCCGTTACTAGCCAAAAACATTCAGTACTTC. Amino acids: CASSLQPLLAKNIQYF.

The genes are TRBV7-9 and TRBJ1-2; 8 bases map to TRBD1. This CDR3 spans 18 amino acids. Germline CDR1 and CDR2: SEHNR and FQNEAQ (reference sequence). Trimming at V came to 1 base and at J to 1 base, leaving 11 bases not matched to a gene. As DNA, the CDR3 is TGTGCCAGCAGCTTAGGAGGTGGCAGGGGGCTTGGTAACTATGGCTACACCTTC. Translating it yields CASSLGGGRGLGNYGYTF.

The chain is built from TRBV19 and TRBJ1-2; unclear D gene. Germline assignment: CDR1 LNHDA and CDR2 SQIVND (reference sequence). There are 17 residues in the CDR3. V lost 6 bases and J lost 4, with 24 bases in between. CDR3 in amino acids: CASRNSLDILLGYGYTF. The CDR3 nucleotides read TGTGCCAGTAGAAATTCCCTCGACATCTTACTAGGCTATGGCTACACCTTC.

This clone has just a few counts. J is TRBJ1-5 and V is TRBV2; D remains unclear. This CDR3 contains 13 residues. The V end lost 10 bases, the J end lost 3 bases, and 13 bases lay between the germline ends. Looked up from germline, CDR1 is SNHLY and CDR2 is FYNNEI. DNA for the CDR3: TGTGCCATCGGATGGGAGATCAATCAGCCCCAGCATTTT. Protein sequence: CAIGWEINQPQHF.

This chain uses TRBV14 with TRBJ1-2; D is possibly TRBD1 (5 bases). This CDR3 contains 15 residues. Germline lookup yields CDR1 SGHDN and CDR2 FVKESK. Between the trimmed V and J ends, which lost 2 bases and 3 bases, there was a span of 13 bases. CDR3 in amino acids: CASSQRGAQYYGYTF. CDR3 sequence (DNA): TGTGCCAGCAGCCAAAGAGGGGCGCAGTACTATGGCTACACCTTC.

The V gene is TRBV5-1, the J gene TRBJ2-1; weak D call: TRBD2 (5 bases). V lost 0 bases to trimming and J lost 6 bases, with 13 bases between them. Germline loops: CDR1 SGHRS, CDR2 YFSETQ. The CDR3 consists of 15 residues. As DNA, the CDR3 is TGCGCCAGCAGCTTGGCCGGGGTTCGCGGCAATGAGCAGTTCTTC. It translates to CASSLAGVRGNEQFF.

This rearrangement joins TRBV19 to TRBJ2-7; weak D call: TRBD2 (6 bases). The CDR3 consists of 15 residues. Germline loops: CDR1 LNHDA, CDR2 SQIVND (reference sequence). Trimming shortened V by 3 bases and J by 2 bases, and 14 bases separated the two germline ends. The CDR3 DNA reads TGTGCCAGTAGTATGGGGGGATCGGCAACCTACGAGCAGTACTTC. Translation gives CASSMGGSATYEQYF.

The rearrangement links TRBV7-6 to TRBJ2-3; 10 bases line up with TRBD2. The J segment lost 9 bases and the V segment lost 4 bases, leaving 1 base of the junction unmatched. Germline assignment: CDR1 SGHVS and CDR2 FNYEAQ. The CDR3 contains 12 residues. CDR3 amino acids: CASSSSGSTQYF. In DNA form, the CDR3 reads TGTGCCAGCAGCTCTAGCGGGAGCACGCAGTATTTT.

Comments on this clone: A far larger clone is a single base away, which makes a read error likely. Other DNA sequences in this specimen translate into the identical CDR3. The chain links TRBV19 to TRBJ2-3, with D unclear. In germline, CDR1 is LNHDA, CDR2 SQIVND (reference sequence). The CDR3 is 13 residues long. V was pared by 3 bases and J by 1 base, with 5 bases between. CDR3 region: CASSIQGTDTQYF. In nucleotides, the CDR3 is TGTGCCAGTAGTATCCAGGGCACAGATACGCAGTATTTT.

J is TRBJ2-1 and V is TRBV6-1, with D unresolved. The CDR3 consists of 11 residues. V lost 3 bases and J 9 bases, leaving 6 bases between the germline ends. In germline, CDR1 is MNHNS, CDR2 SASEGT. The DNA for the CDR3 is TGTGCCAGCAGTGAGCGAGGTGAGCAGTTCTTC. Its translation is CASSERGEQFF.

V is TRBV28 and J is TRBJ1-5; D is possibly TRBD1 (5 bases). There are 13 residues in the CDR3. Trimming cost V 5 bases and J 5 bases, with 10 bases left between them. CDR1 MDHEN and CDR2 SYDVKM come from the germline V gene. Here the CDR3 reads CASSLGGDQPQHF. CDR3 in DNA: TGTGCCAGCAGTCTGGGGGGGGATCAGCCCCAGCATTTT.

This rearrangement joins TRBV5-4 to TRBJ2-3; D gene unclear. The CDR3 runs to 15 residues. V gave up 0 bases and J gave up 0 bases, with 8 bases separating them. Looked up from germline, CDR1 is SGHNT and CDR2 is YYREEE (reference sequence). In DNA form, the CDR3 reads TGTGCCAGCAGCTTGGACCAAACAAGCACAGATACGCAGTATTTT. Protein product: CASSLDQTSTDTQYF.

This clone occurred once. V and J are TRBV4-1 and TRBJ2-5, with D maybe TRBD2 (5 bases). The CDR3 is 13 residues long. Trimming shortened V by 2 bases and J by 13 bases, and 17 bases separated the two germline ends. Germline V gives CDR1 MGHRA, CDR2 YSYEKL. The CDR3 region is CASSQLDGIRRYF. In DNA form, the CDR3 reads TGCGCCAGCAGCCAATTAGACGGGATCCGGCGGTACTTC.

This clone came up a few times. In DNA, the CDR3 is TGTGCCAGCAGCACGGGACTAACCTGGCAAGAGACCCAGTACTTC. Protein product: CASSTGLTWQETQYF. The J gene is TRBJ2-5, the V gene TRBV7-2, with 7 positions matching TRBD2. Per germline, CDR1 SGHTA and CDR2 FQGNSA. The CDR3 sequence is 15 residues long. J was trimmed by 2 bases and V by 5 bases; bases with no gene match: 8. Supplemented by reference TRBV7-2 and TRBJ2-5, the full variable domain reads GAGVSQSPSNKVTEKGKDVELRCDPISGHTALYWYRQSLGQGLEFLIYFQGNSAPDKSGLPSDRFSAERTGGSVSTLTIQRTQQEDSAVYLCASSTGLTWQETQYFGPGTRLLVL.

This clone has at least ten counts. This rearrangement joins TRBV28 to TRBJ1-5; D remains ambiguous. Per the germline V gene, CDR1 is MDHEN and CDR2 is SYDVKM. With 5 bases removed from V and 0 bases from J, the gap between germline ends came to 14 bases. The length of the CDR3 is 16 residues. The CDR3 coding sequence is TGTGCCAGCAGTCCCCTGATTTCGTCTAGCAATCAGCCCCAGCATTTT. The encoded protein is CASSPLISSSNQPQHF. Variable domain in full (rest from reference TRBV28 and TRBJ1-5): DVKVTQSSRYLVKRTGEKVFLECVQDMDHENMFWYRQDPGLGLRLIYFSYDVKMKEKGDIPEGYSVSREKKERFSLILESASTNQTSMYLCASSPLISSSNQPQHFGDGTRLSIL.

The chain has TRBV28 and TRBJ2-5; 8 positions agree with TRBD1. The CDR3 has 14 residues. The V gene end was trimmed by 3 bases and the J gene end by 11 bases; junction bases not matched to a gene: 11. The germline CDR1 and CDR2 sequences are MDHEN and SYDVKM. This CDR3 reads CASSFSGAGGKQYF. Here the CDR3 DNA reads TGTGCCAGCAGTTTTAGCGGAGCAGGGGGCAAGCAGTACTTC.

The chain links TRBV30 to TRBJ2-5; 7 bases are a match to TRBD1. V dropped 6 bases and J dropped 4; count of bases not matched to a gene: 11. CDR1 GTSNPN and CDR2 SVGIG come from the germline V gene (reference sequence). This CDR3 is 14 amino acids long. CDR3 protein: CACTRQGGLETQYF. The CDR3 coding sequence is TGTGCCTGTACTAGACAGGGTGGGCTAGAGACCCAGTACTTC.

This clone was recorded at least ten times. The chain employs TRBV30 and TRBJ2-2, with D unresolved. CDR1 and CDR2 from the germline V gene are GTSNPN and SVGIG (reference sequence). The CDR3 extends over 14 amino acids. V was trimmed by 8 bases and J by 1 base, leaving 14 bases between them. The CDR3 coding sequence is TGTGCCCATACCACCATGGGGAACACCGGGGAGCTGTTTTTT. It yields the protein CAHTTMGNTGELFF.

This clone was counted a few times. The gene calls are TRBV7-9 and TRBJ1-1; D call uncertain. Trimming cost V 4 bases and J 3 bases, with 12 bases left between them. This CDR3 has 14 residues. Germline V gene sequence: CDR1 SEHNR, CDR2 FQNEAQ (reference sequence). This chain's CDR3 is CASSSTVLYTEAFF. Here the CDR3 DNA reads TGTGCCAGCAGCTCCACGGTCCTATACACTGAAGCTTTCTTT.

This rearrangement joins TRBV9 to TRBJ2-7, with D tentatively TRBD1 (6 bases). V was cut by 0 bases and J by 5 bases, with 18 bases left in between. The germline gives CDR1 SGDLS, CDR2 YYNGEE. The CDR3 runs 16 residues. The CDR3 protein is CASSVAVNQGMHEQYF. CDR3 DNA sequence: TGTGCCAGCAGCGTAGCTGTTAATCAGGGGATGCACGAGCAGTACTTC.

A remark on this clone: The same CDR3 is also encoded by other DNA sequences in this sample. The chain carries TRBV27 and TRBJ2-2; 12 nucleotides agree with TRBD1. Trimming cost V 3 bases and J 5 bases; bases outside gene matches: 1. CDR1 is MNHEY and CDR2 is SMNVEV in the germline V gene (reference sequence). The CDR3 covers 15 residues. CDR3 in amino acids: CASSLGQGATGELFF. The DNA for the CDR3 is TGTGCCAGCAGTTTGGGACAGGGGGCAACCGGGGAGCTGTTTTTT.

The gene calls are TRBV5-1 and TRBJ2-2, with TRBD1 matching 9 bases. V lost 4 bases, J lost 2 bases, and 6 bases stayed unmatched. In germline, CDR1 is SGHRS, CDR2 YFSETQ. This CDR3 has 16 residues. The chain's CDR3 is CASSREGQGNTGELFF. DNA for the CDR3: TGCGCCAGCAGCCGAGAGGGACAGGGAAACACCGGGGAGCTGTTTTTT.

The chain is built from TRBV6-5 and TRBJ2-5; tentatively, D is TRBD2 (6 bases). V gave up 6 bases and J gave up 2 bases, with 13 bases separating them. Germline V lookup: CDR1 MNHEY, CDR2 SVGAGI. The CDR3 covers 14 residues. DNA for the CDR3: TGTGCCAGCAGGAGGGACGGAGGGCAAGAGACCCAGTACTTC. Its translation is CASRRDGGQETQYF.

The rearrangement uses TRBV7-2 and TRBJ2-3; D uncertain. This CDR3 is built from 14 residues. Germline CDR1 SGHTA, CDR2 FQGNSA. Between the trimmed V and J ends, which lost 6 bases and 2 bases, there was a span of 12 bases. The CDR3 nucleotides are TGTGCCAGCAGACGCCGGGCCTACACAGATACGCAGTATTTT. This translates into CASRRRAYTDTQYF.

DNA for the CDR3: TGTGCCAGCAGGCGGACTAGCGGGACCTCCTACGAGCAGTACTTC. Protein: CASRRTSGTSYEQYF. The gene calls are TRBV27 and TRBJ2-7, with 12 bases that match TRBD2. The CDR3 length is 15 residues. The V segment lost 6 bases and the J segment 0 bases; nucleotides outside the gene matches: 3. Germline loops: CDR1 MNHEY, CDR2 SMNVEV (reference sequence).

The genes are TRBV5-1 and TRBJ2-7, with a possible D match to TRBD1 (6 bases). V was cut by 4 bases and J by 1 base, with 12 bases left in between. This CDR3 contains 14 residues. CDR1 and CDR2 (germline): SGHRS, YFSETQ. CDR3 DNA sequence: TGCGCCAGCAGCCCCGGGACACCTTCCTACGAGCAGTACTTC. Encoded protein: CASSPGTPSYEQYF.

This clone was seen once. The rearrangement uses TRBV5-5 and TRBJ1-1; weak D call: TRBD1 (5 bases). The CDR3 totals 15 residues. Trimming pared 4 bases from V and 0 bases from J, leaving 13 bases between. Germline CDR1 and CDR2: SGHKS and YYEKEE (reference sequence). The CDR3 is CASSPDWGLNTEAFF. The CDR3, as DNA: TGTGCCAGCAGCCCGGATTGGGGCTTGAACACTGAAGCTTTCTTT.

The rearrangement joins TRBV2 to TRBJ2-1; 14 bases agree with TRBD2. Germline CDR1 SNHLY, CDR2 FYNNEI. The CDR3 length is 17 residues. The ends lost 7 bases at V and 7 bases at J; junction bases unmatched: 12. The CDR3: CASTRFPGTSGSNEQFF. The CDR3 coding sequence is TGTGCCAGCACCCGCTTCCCCGGGACTAGCGGGAGTAATGAGCAGTTCTTC.

The chain carries TRBV29-1 and TRBJ1-2, with D unresolved. The V gene's germline CDR1 is SQVTM and CDR2 ANQGSEA. V was shortened by 3 bases and J by 5 bases, with 10 bases between the two germline ends. The CDR3 consists of 12 residues. CDR3 in amino acids: CSVEPRGYGYTF. CDR3 DNA: TGCAGCGTTGAGCCACGCGGGTATGGCTACACCTTC.

The V call is TRBV5-5, the J call TRBJ2-5; 7 bases are a match to TRBD1. After removal of 2 bases from V and 5 bases from J, the junction contained 3 bases not matched to a gene. The CDR3 contains 13 residues. Germline V CDR1 and CDR2: SGHKS, YYEKEE (reference sequence). CDR3 coding DNA: TGTGCCAGCAGCTTAACAGGGGTGGAGACCCAGTACTTC. Protein sequence: CASSLTGVETQYF.